A selection of T cell receptor beta chains follows, all from one sample in a study of shared clonotypes between healthy human individuals. Sequencing was performed with immunoSEQ multiplex PCR; in TCRdb, only in-frame clones are kept and a portion is missing. The table lists roughly 500,000 clones, roughly 80% of them singletons. Input material: PBMCs. The source of these receptors is a middle-aged woman in good health. Some clones in this sample may be carry-over from other donors' samples. CDR3s include the opening cysteine and the closing phenylalanine or tryptophan. D genes are given only for firm matches. Only some rows state a clone size, as once, few, many or a class for expanded clones.

CDR3: CASSPGSSGSPYEQYF; DNA: TGTGCCAGCAGCCCCGGGAGTAGCGGGAGCCCCTACGAGCAGTACTTC; J: TRBJ2-7; V: TRBV7-2; size: once; D: TRBD2
CDR3: CASSPNTGELFF; DNA: TGTGCCAGCAGCCCTAACACCGGGGAGCTGTTTTTT; J: TRBJ2-2; V: TRBV7-3; size: .; D: .
CDR3: CSVAGQGAVGYTF; DNA: TGCAGCGTTGCGGGCCAGGGGGCGGTTGGCTACACCTTC; J: TRBJ1-2; V: TRBV29-1; size: .; D: TRBD1
CDR3: CSASSNQPQHF; DNA: TGCAGTGCTAGTAGCAATCAGCCCCAGCATTTT; J: TRBJ1-5; V: TRBV20-1; size: .; D: .
CDR3: CASSSVGARETQYF; DNA: TGTGCCAGCAGCTCTGTAGGGGCAAGAGAGACCCAGTACTTC; J: TRBJ2-5; V: TRBV5-6; size: .; D: .
CDR3: CASSEGTGGRDTQYF; DNA: TGTGCCAGCAGTGAAGGGACAGGGGGGAGAGATACGCAGTATTTT; J: TRBJ2-3; V: TRBV2; size: .; D: TRBD1
CDR3: CASGSGTPTGQFF; DNA: TGTGCTAGTGGTTCCGGGACCCCTACGGGGCAGTTCTTC; J: TRBJ2-1; V: TRBV12-5; size: .; D: .
CDR3: CASNSPALKTEAFF; DNA: TGTGCCAGCAATTCCCCGGCATTGAAGACTGAAGCTTTCTTT; J: TRBJ1-1; V: TRBV28; size: .; D: .
CDR3: CASSMGGTEGYEQYF; DNA: TGTGCCAGCTCAATGGGCGGGACAGAAGGCTACGAGCAGTACTTC; J: TRBJ2-7; V: TRBV18; size: few; D: .
CDR3: CASRRDPTYEQYF; DNA: TGTGCCAGTAGGCGGGATCCGACCTACGAGCAGTACTTC; J: TRBJ2-7; V: TRBV19; size: once; D: .
CDR3: CARSRDSISRWNEQFF; DNA: TGTGCCAGAAGCCGGGACTCTATATCAAGGTGGAATGAGCAGTTCTTC; J: TRBJ2-1; V: TRBV5-3; size: .; D: .
CDR3: CASTPGNDGYGYTF; DNA: TGTGCCAGCACCCCCGGAAATGACGGCTATGGCTACACCTTC; J: TRBJ1-2; V: TRBV6-1; size: .; D: .
CDR3: CASSIAIQSTEAFF; DNA: TGTGCCAGTAGTATAGCTATCCAGAGCACTGAAGCTTTCTTT; J: TRBJ1-1; V: TRBV19; size: .; D: .
CDR3: CASSPGRGNTIYF; DNA: TGTGCCAGTAGCCCCGGACGAGGAAACACCATATATTTT; J: TRBJ1-3; V: TRBV19; size: .; D: .
CDR3: CASSPRSGPTDTQYF; DNA: TGCGCCAGCAGCCCCCGGAGCGGGCCGACAGATACGCAGTATTTT; J: TRBJ2-3; V: TRBV4-1; size: .; D: .
CDR3: CAWSAFRGDLFQATNEKLFF; DNA: TGTGCCTGGAGCGCATTTCGGGGGGACCTTTTTCAAGCAACTAATGAAAAACTGTTTTTT; J: TRBJ1-4; V: TRBV30; size: .; D: .
CDR3: CASSSPGSGNELFF; DNA: TGTGCCAGTAGTTCCCCGGGTAGCGGGAACGAGCTGTTTTTT; J: TRBJ2-2; V: TRBV19; size: .; D: TRBD2
CDR3: CASTRAGRTADTQYF; DNA: TGTGCCAGCACCCGAGCGGGGCGGACCGCAGATACGCAGTATTTT; J: TRBJ2-3; V: TRBV2; size: .; D: TRBD2
CDR3: CASSPWGQDYGYTF; DNA: TGTGCCAGCTCACCCTGGGGACAGGACTATGGCTACACCTTC; J: TRBJ1-2; V: TRBV18; size: .; D: TRBD1
CDR3: CASSQVSWNLSYEQYF; DNA: TGCGCCAGCAGCCAAGTTTCCTGGAACCTCTCCTACGAGCAGTACTTC; J: TRBJ2-7; V: TRBV4-1; size: .; D: .
CDR3: CASSRGQLYGYTF; DNA: TGCGCCAGCAGCCGAGGACAGCTCTATGGCTACACCTTC; J: TRBJ1-2; V: TRBV4-3; size: few; D: .
CDR3: CASSSGTSRNTGELFF; DNA: TGCGCCAGCAGCTCGGGGACCAGCAGGAACACCGGGGAGCTGTTTTTT; J: TRBJ2-2; V: TRBV5-1; size: .; D: .
CDR3: CASSYSGRPYEQYF; DNA: TGCGCCAGCAGCTATAGCGGGAGACCCTACGAGCAGTACTTC; J: TRBJ2-7; V: TRBV5-1; size: .; D: TRBD2
CDR3: CASSWGDRGIDTEAFF; DNA: TGTGCCAGCAGCTGGGGGGACAGGGGGATCGACACTGAAGCTTTCTTT; J: TRBJ1-1; V: TRBV5-4; size: .; D: TRBD1
CDR3: CASGRSYNEQFF; DNA: TGTGCCAGCGGGAGATCCTACAATGAGCAGTTCTTC; J: TRBJ2-1; V: TRBV6-6; size: .; D: .
CDR3: CASSQGGTLSTEAFF; DNA: TGTGCCAGCAGCCAAGGAGGGACCCTGAGCACTGAAGCTTTCTTT; J: TRBJ1-1; V: TRBV5-4; size: once; D: .
CDR3: CASSTGQGGEQYF; DNA: TGTGCCAGCAGCACCGGACAGGGAGGCGAGCAGTACTTC; J: TRBJ2-7; V: TRBV7-8; size: once; D: TRBD1
CDR3: CASSPSADRGNTGELFF; DNA: TGTGCCAGCAGCCCATCGGCGGACAGGGGTAACACCGGGGAGCTGTTTTTT; J: TRBJ2-2; V: TRBV7-3; size: .; D: TRBD1
CDR3: CASSSSGQGAEKLFF; DNA: TGCGCCAGCAGCTCATCGGGACAGGGGGCTGAAAAACTGTTTTTT; J: TRBJ1-4; V: TRBV5-1; size: few; D: TRBD1
CDR3: CASSYGTGGYEQYF; DNA: TGTGCCAGCAGCTACGGGACAGGTGGCTACGAGCAGTACTTC; J: TRBJ2-7; V: TRBV7-2; size: .; D: TRBD1
CDR3: CASSSGPRGTNEQFF; DNA: TGTGCCAGCAGCTCCGGGCCCAGGGGAACCAATGAGCAGTTCTTC; J: TRBJ2-1; V: TRBV7-7; size: once; D: .
CDR3: CASSFRDNYEQYF; DNA: TGTGCCAGTAGTTTCCGGGACAACTACGAGCAGTACTTC; J: TRBJ2-7; V: TRBV19; size: once; D: .
CDR3: CSVGQGSGETQYF; DNA: TGCTCTGTAGGTCAGGGGTCAGGGGAGACCCAGTACTTC; J: TRBJ2-5; V: TRBV29-1; size: .; D: .
CDR3: CASSLAGGQETQYF; DNA: TGTGCCAGCAGCCTAGCGGGAGGCCAAGAGACCCAGTACTTC; J: TRBJ2-5; V: TRBV2; size: .; D: TRBD2
CDR3: CATIMGTGELFF; DNA: TGTGCCACCATCATGGGCACCGGGGAGCTGTTTTTT; J: TRBJ2-2; V: TRBV15; size: .; D: .
CDR3: CASSEAIGGPATLYEQYF; DNA: TGTGCCAGCAGTGAAGCGATTGGGGGGCCCGCCACCCTCTACGAGCAGTACTTC; J: TRBJ2-7; V: TRBV6-1; size: .; D: .
CDR3: CASSEFGMKNTEAFF; DNA: TGTGCCAGCAGTGAATTTGGAATGAAGAACACTGAAGCTTTCTTT; J: TRBJ1-1; V: TRBV25-1; size: .; D: .
CDR3: CASSIGQGAQYEQYF; DNA: TGTGCCAGCAGCATCGGACAGGGGGCGCAGTACGAGCAGTACTTC; J: TRBJ2-7; V: TRBV7-2; size: .; D: TRBD1
CDR3: CASGSAGAETQYF; DNA: TGTGCCAGCGGGTCAGCGGGAGCGGAGACCCAGTACTTC; J: TRBJ2-5; V: TRBV28; size: .; D: TRBD2
CDR3: CASSVRSTDTQYF; DNA: TGTGCCAGCAGCGTAAGAAGCACAGATACGCAGTATTTT; J: TRBJ2-3; V: TRBV9; size: once; D: .
CDR3: CASSSLTWAQYF; DNA: TGTGCCAGCAGCTCTCTGACCTGGGCCCAGTACTTC; J: TRBJ2-5; V: TRBV11-2; size: .; D: .
CDR3: CASSLRGILRGETQYF; DNA: TGTGCCAGCAGCTTAAGGGGGATCCTAAGGGGAGAGACCCAGTACTTC; J: TRBJ2-5; V: TRBV13; size: few; D: .
CDR3: CASSFASGSYTGELFF; DNA: TGTGCCAGCAGCTTCGCTAGCGGGTCCTACACCGGGGAGCTGTTTTTT; J: TRBJ2-2; V: TRBV7-2; size: once; D: TRBD2
CDR3: CASSVAGLHDEQFF; DNA: TGTGCCAGCAGCGTAGCGGGTTTGCATGATGAGCAGTTCTTC; J: TRBJ2-1; V: TRBV9; size: .; D: .
CDR3: CASSEVPRGDYGYTF; DNA: TGTGCCAGCAGTGAAGTTCCCAGGGGGGACTATGGCTACACCTTC; J: TRBJ1-2; V: TRBV2; size: .; D: TRBD1
CDR3: CATSREQGGNNEQFF; DNA: TGTGCCACCAGCAGAGAACAGGGGGGAAACAATGAGCAGTTCTTC; J: TRBJ2-1; V: TRBV15; size: .; D: TRBD1
CDR3: CASSPQGQGPTEAFF; DNA: TGCGCCAGCAGCCCCCAGGGACAGGGGCCCACTGAAGCTTTCTTT; J: TRBJ1-1; V: TRBV5-1; size: .; D: TRBD1